Following are 19 T cell receptor beta chains from one sample sequenced in a study of T cells in localized non-small cell lung cancer. Method: immunoSEQ multiplex PCR; TCRdb's copy keeps in-frame clones and lacks some. The data show some 32,000 clones, roughly 92% seen once. Sequenced here: peripheral blood, sampled before any cancer treatment. These receptors were taken from a woman aged 35-75 years with stage I lung adenocarcinoma.

The chain is built from TRBV19 and TRBJ1-1; a weak D match, TRBD1 (6 bases). Germline V gene data show CDR1 as LNHDA and CDR2 as SQIVND (reference sequence). V was trimmed by 5 bases and J by 1 base, leaving 11 bases between them. This CDR3 has 14 residues. The CDR3 nucleotides read TGTGCCAGTAGTCGACGGGGGGCGAACACTGAAGCTTTCTTT. Its translation is CASSRRGANTEAFF.

The chain employs TRBV2 and TRBJ2-1; D uncertain. Germline loops: CDR1 SNHLY, CDR2 FYNNEI. V was trimmed by 7 bases and J by 6 bases, leaving 13 bases between them. This CDR3 comprises 13 residues. The CDR3, as DNA: TGTGCCAGCATGCTAAGTCTGGGCAATGAGCAGTTCTTC. Amino acid sequence: CASMLSLGNEQFF. The full variable domain, completed using reference TRBV2 and TRBJ2-1, is EPEVTQTPSHQVTQMGQEVILRCVPISNHLYFYWYRQILGQKVEFLVSFYNNEISEKSEIFDDQFSVERPDGSNFTLKIRSTKLEDSAMYFCASMLSLGNEQFFGPGTRLTVL.

The chain carries TRBV2 and TRBJ2-1, with D tentatively TRBD1 (5 bases). This CDR3 is built from 14 residues. Trimming took off 4 bases at V and 9 bases at J, with 16 bases between the two ends. Germline values: CDR1 SNHLY, CDR2 FYNNEI. This CDR3 reads CASSVAGYSSEQFF. CDR3 DNA sequence: TGTGCCAGCAGTGTAGCAGGGTATAGTAGTGAGCAGTTCTTC. Supplemented by reference TRBV2 and TRBJ2-1, the full variable domain reads EPEVTQTPSHQVTQMGQEVILRCVPISNHLYFYWYRQILGQKVEFLVSFYNNEISEKSEIFDDQFSVERPDGSNFTLKIRSTKLEDSAMYFCASSVAGYSSEQFFGPGTRLTVL.

This clone was seen once. The chain recombines TRBV5-1 with TRBJ2-1; TRBD1 matches at 8 bases. This CDR3 is 15 amino acids long. The germline V gene has CDR1 SGHRS and CDR2 YFSETQ. The J segment lost 6 bases and the V segment lost 6 bases, leaving 11 bases of the junction unmatched. The DNA of the CDR3 is TGCGCCAGCAAAGAGTTGGCAGGGGGCCCCAATGAGCAGTTCTTC. As protein: CASKELAGGPNEQFF.

V gene TRBV9 combines with J gene TRBJ1-2; 9 bases agree with TRBD1. V was pared by 2 bases and J by 3 bases, with 2 bases of the junction left unmatched. Germline V gene data show CDR1 as SGDLS and CDR2 as YYNGEE. CDR3 length equals 14 residues. CDR3 sequence (DNA): TGTGCCAGCAGCGTGGGACAGGGAGACTATGGCTACACCTTC. It encodes CASSVGQGDYGYTF.

The chain is built from TRBV29-1 and TRBJ1-3; TRBD1 is a possible D gene (6 bases). The V end lost 4 bases, the J end lost 3 bases, and 10 bases lay between the germline ends. The CDR3 spans 13 residues. The V gene's germline CDR1 is SQVTM and CDR2 ANQGSEA. In nucleotides, the CDR3 is TGCAGCGTTGGGGGGCAGGTTGGAAACACCATATATTTT. This gives the protein CSVGGQVGNTIYF.

CDR3 nucleotide sequence: TGTGCCAGCAGCCGTATACCCCGGGGAGATTCCGAGCAGTACTTC. Protein sequence: CASSRIPRGDSEQYF. The rearrangement links TRBV7-2 to TRBJ2-7; perhaps TRBD2 as D (5 bases). The ends were cut back, 5 bases at V and 6 bases at J, with 20 bases in the middle. Germline loops: CDR1 SGHTA, CDR2 FQGNSA. This CDR3 has 15 residues.

The V call is TRBV28, the J call TRBJ1-2; D not certain. The germline V and J ends were trimmed by 5 bases and 5 bases, with 21 bases remaining between them. The CDR3 runs 16 residues. Per the germline V gene, CDR1 is MDHEN and CDR2 is SYDVKM. CDR3 in DNA: TGTGCCAGCAGTCGGTTTCGAGGATCTACCGGGTATGGCTACACCTTC. Protein product: CASSRFRGSTGYGYTF.

V is TRBV6-4 and J is TRBJ2-1, with 11 bases fitting TRBD1. Germline-derived CDR1 and CDR2 are MRHNA and SNTAGT. The CDR3 spans 15 residues. After removal of 4 bases from V and 7 bases from J, the junction contained 6 bases not matched to a gene. CDR3 nucleotides: TGTGCCAGCAGTGTTCAGGACAGGGGGCTTAATGAGCAGTTCTTC. Encoded protein: CASSVQDRGLNEQFF.

The V call is TRBV21-1, the J call TRBJ2-1; the table calls TRBD2, which could not be checked here. TRBV21-1 is flagged as a pseudogene. This CDR3 is 15 amino acids long. The CDR3 spells CASSLADSSYNEQFF. The CDR3 bases are TGTGCCAGCAGTCTAGCGGATAGCTCCTACAATGAGCAGTTCTTC.

The V gene is TRBV5-4, the J gene TRBJ2-1, with 8 nucleotides matching TRBD2. This CDR3 comprises 16 residues. Germline CDR1 is SGHNT and CDR2 is YYREEE (reference sequence). With V trimmed by 5 bases and J by 14 bases, 21 bases remained unmatched. DNA of the CDR3: TGTGCCAGCAGTCCGTCACCGGGACTAGACTACCCTAGGGAGTTCTTC. Translating it yields CASSPSPGLDYPREFF.

This chain uses TRBV7-2 with TRBJ1-6; the D is unclear. Germline CDR1 reads SGHTA; CDR2 reads FQGNSA. The CDR3 spans 15 residues. V lost 4 bases, J lost 4 bases, and 11 bases lay in between. The DNA of the CDR3 is TGTGCCAGCAGCTCCGTCGTATTGTATAATTCACCCCTCCACTTT. This translates into CASSSVVLYNSPLHF.

The rearrangement joins TRBV7-9 to TRBJ1-1; TRBD1 is a possible D gene (5 bases). This CDR3 region has 14 residues. V lost 0 bases, J lost 4 bases, and 9 bases lay in between. The germline V gene has CDR1 SEHNR and CDR2 FQNEAQ (reference sequence). Here the CDR3 DNA reads TGTGCCAGCAGCTTAGCCAGGGAGGCCACTGAAGCTTTCTTT. It translates to CASSLAREATEAFF.

The rearrangement links TRBV7-2 to TRBJ2-5; 8 bases align to TRBD1. The J segment lost 5 bases and the V segment lost 2 bases, leaving 4 bases of the junction unmatched. CDR1 and CDR2 from the germline V gene are SGHTA and FQGNSA. CDR3 length: 14 residues. The DNA for the CDR3 is TGTGCCAGCAGCTTACAGGGGGCGCGGGAGACCCAGTACTTC. Its translation is CASSLQGARETQYF.

The rearrangement uses TRBV15 and TRBJ1-1; TRBD1 matches at 7 bases. Germline CDR1 reads LNHNV; CDR2 reads YYDKDF (reference sequence). This CDR3 is 14 amino acids long. Unmatched junction bases numbered 6, after V lost 1 base and J lost 7 bases. CDR3 in amino acids: CATSRGTGLREAFF. CDR3 sequence (DNA): TGTGCCACCAGCAGAGGGACAGGCCTTCGTGAAGCTTTCTTT.

The count of this clone is one. This chain joins TRBV28 and TRBJ1-2; 7 bases are a match to TRBD1. The ends lost 3 bases at V and 2 bases at J; junction bases unmatched: 9. Germline V gene lookup returns CDR1 MDHEN and CDR2 SYDVKM. There are 16 residues in the CDR3. The DNA for the CDR3 is TGTGCCAGCAGTTTCTCCCAGGGGGGAAGAAACTATGGCTACACCTTC. Residues: CASSFSQGGRNYGYTF.

Concerning this clone itself: At one end, the junction sequence differs from germline, possibly due to a read error. This chain uses TRBV19 with TRBJ1-5, with TRBD1 identical over 9 bases. The CDR3 covers 13 residues. Germline V gene data show CDR1 as LNHDA and CDR2 as SQIVND (reference sequence). CDR3 DNA: TGTGCCAGTAGTATAAAACCGGGACAGGGAGCCGATTTT. Amino acids: CASSIKPGQGADF.

The V gene is TRBV5-6, the J gene TRBJ2-3; possibly TRBD2 for D (5 bases). Trimming shortened V by 9 bases and J by 6 bases, and 20 bases separated the two germline ends. Germline V lookup: CDR1 SGHDT, CDR2 YYEEEE. This CDR3 comprises 14 residues. CDR3 coding DNA: TGTGCCACCGGATCTAAGCGGCGGGCGGATACGCAGTATTTT. The encoded protein is CATGSKRRADTQYF. Full variable domain (outside the CDR3, taken from reference TRBV5-6 and TRBJ2-3): DAGVTQSPTHLIKTRGQQVTLRCSPKSGHDTVSWYQQALGQGPQFIFQYYEEEERQRGNFPDRFSGHQFPNYSSELNVNALLLGDSALYLCATGSKRRADTQYFGPGTRLTVL.

The gene calls are TRBV5-4 and TRBJ2-5; the D call may be TRBD1 or TRBD2 (6 bases each). The V end was cut by 1 base, the J end by 5 bases, with 12 bases between. This CDR3 spans 14 amino acids. Per the germline V gene, CDR1 is SGHNT and CDR2 is YYREEE (reference sequence). The CDR3 reads CASSLRGPGETQYF. CDR3 nucleotides: TGTGCCAGCAGCTTGCGGGGGCCCGGGGAGACCCAGTACTTC.